Listed below are T cell receptor beta chains from one sample, sequenced in a study of cytotoxic CD8 clonotypes in ibrutinib-treated CLL. Profiled with immunoSEQ multiplex PCR; TCRdb holds only in-frame clones, not every one. The sample lists approximately 140,000 clones, approximately 90% seen once, with 10% to 12% in the top ten. The sample in question was PBMCs, obtained after 12 months of ibrutinib treatment. Receptors originate from a human donor with chronic lymphocytic leukemia. Each CDR3 is given with its conserved first and last residue. Each record gives: V gene, clone size, D gene, J gene, CDR3 protein, CDR3 DNA. A D gene is named only where the DNA matches it firmly. Where a row states a size, it is once, few, many or the class of an expanded clone; other rows omit it.

>TRBV2|-|TRBD2|TRBJ2-7
CASRPTSGLSYEQYF
TGTGCCAGCAGACCGACTAGCGGTCTCTCCTACGAGCAGTACTTC
>TRBV7-8|-|TRBD1|TRBJ1-5
CASSITTGADQPQHF
TGTGCCAGCAGCATAACGACAGGGGCCGATCAGCCCCAGCATTTT
>TRBV28|-|TRBD2|TRBJ2-3
CASSFSGLTNF
TGTGCCAGCAGTTTTAGCGGGTTGACGAATTTT
>TRBV11-3|-|-|TRBJ2-1
CASGNDKLNEQFF
TGTGCCAGCGGGAACGACAAGCTAAATGAGCAGTTCTTC
>TRBV9|-|-|TRBJ1-1
CASSQTPNTEAFF
TGTGCCAGCAGCCAGACCCCGAACACTGAAGCTTTCTTT
>TRBV6-5|-|-|TRBJ2-4
CASSYSVLGNIQYF
TGTGCCAGCAGTTACTCGGTGCTGGGAAACATTCAGTACTTC
>TRBV28|-|TRBD2|TRBJ2-7
CASIGELAGRGSEQYF
TGTGCCAGCATCGGGGAATTAGCGGGAAGGGGGAGCGAGCAGTACTTC
>TRBV7-6|-|TRBD1|TRBJ1-4
CASSPRQGTNEKLFF
TGTGCCAGCAGCCCGCGACAGGGGACTAATGAAAAACTGTTTTTT
>TRBV9|-|-|TRBJ2-7
CASSVSGSGPYEQYF
TGTGCCAGCAGCGTAAGTGGGAGTGGCCCCTACGAGCAGTACTTC
>TRBV6-5|-|-|TRBJ2-1
CASSDGTSNEQFF
TGTGCCAGCAGTGACGGGACTTCCAATGAGCAGTTCTTC
>TRBV18|-|TRBD1|TRBJ1-1
CASSPFGGTGGFNTEAFF
TGTGCCAGCTCACCTTTTGGCGGGACAGGGGGTTTTAACACTGAAGCTTTCTTT
>TRBV6-5|-|-|TRBJ1-5
CAAGRGDDQPQHF
TGTGCCGCCGGGAGGGGTGACGATCAGCCCCAGCATTTT
>TRBV6-6|-|-|TRBJ1-1
CASSDPSGANTEAFF
TGTGCCAGCAGTGACCCGTCCGGGGCAAACACTGAAGCTTTCTTT
>TRBV28|-|TRBD1|TRBJ2-4
CASSPGTGGKNIQYF
TGTGCCAGCAGCCCCGGAACAGGGGGCAAAAACATTCAGTACTTC
>TRBV9|once|-|TRBJ1-1
CASSLTVEGTEAFF
TGTGCCAGCAGCCTGACAGTCGAGGGCACTGAAGCTTTCTTT
>TRBV14|once|-|TRBJ2-3
CASSPRSTGTWGTDTQYF
TGTGCCAGCAGCCCTCGGAGCACCGGGACATGGGGCACAGATACGCAGTATTTT
>TRBV6-1|-|-|TRBJ2-1
CASSDVRVSPGNEQFF
TGTGCCAGCAGTGATGTCAGGGTATCCCCTGGGAATGAGCAGTTCTTC
>TRBV28|-|-|TRBJ2-3
CASNSGGAVESDTQYF
TGTGCCAGCAATAGTGGGGGCGCCGTTGAGTCAGATACGCAGTATTTT
>TRBV4-1|once|TRBD2|TRBJ2-7
CASSFGWGEGTYEQYF
TGCGCCAGCAGCTTCGGATGGGGGGAGGGAACCTACGAGCAGTACTTC
>TRBV9|-|TRBD2|TRBJ2-5
CASSVAAGGPDKTQYF
TGTGCCAGCAGCGTAGCGGCGGGAGGGCCAGATAAGACCCAGTACTTC
>TRBV10-1|-|-|TRBJ1-5
CASSPGPNQPQHF
TGCGCCAGCAGCCCGGGCCCAAATCAGCCCCAGCATTTT
>TRBV28|-|-|TRBJ2-7
CASSLKGLKQYF
TGTGCCAGCAGTTTAAAGGGCCTTAAGCAGTACTTC
>TRBV19|-|-|TRBJ1-4
CASRSTGATNEKLFF
TGTGCCAGTAGGTCGACAGGCGCAACTAATGAAAAACTGTTTTTT
>TRBV11-3|-|-|TRBJ1-1
CASSDSTNTEAFF
TGTGCCAGCAGCGATTCGACGAACACTGAAGCTTTCTTT
>TRBV28|-|-|TRBJ1-3
CASSLGAAYSGNTIYF
TGTGCCAGCAGTTTAGGGGCAGCTTACTCTGGAAACACCATATATTTT
>TRBV6-5|-|-|TRBJ1-5
CASSTQGAQPQHF
TGTGCCAGCAGTACCCAGGGTGCCCAGCCCCAGCATTTT
>TRBV11-3|-|TRBD1|TRBJ2-7
CASSLGGQGRDEQYF
TGTGCCAGCAGCTTAGGCGGACAGGGAAGAGACGAGCAGTACTTC
>TRBV4-3|few|TRBD1|TRBJ2-1
CASSQATGGSGFGRYNEQFF
TGCGCCAGCAGCCAAGCCACAGGGGGCTCGGGGTTTGGTAGGTACAATGAGCAGTTCTTC
>TRBV11-2|-|-|TRBJ1-5
CASSQAGGYQPQHF
TGTGCCAGCAGCCAAGCGGGGGGGTACCAGCCCCAGCATTTT
>TRBV2|once|-|TRBJ2-2
CASSDSSRELFF
TGTGCCAGCAGTGATTCTTCCCGGGAGCTGTTTTTT
>TRBV19|-|-|TRBJ2-7
CASSIAGNSYEQYF
TGTGCCAGTAGTATAGCGGGGAATTCCTACGAGCAGTACTTC